Listed below are T cell receptor gamma chains from one sample, sequenced in a study of Vδ1+ human thymocytes. TCRdb re-processed the multiplex PCR reads via CATT. The sample yields roughly 24,000 gamma-chain clones, roughly an eighth seen once. The sequenced material came from Vdelta1+ gamma-delta thymocytes from the thymus. These receptors were taken from a child under two years old who had congenital heart surgery. Each CDR3 is given with its conserved first and last residue. Each record gives: J gene, V gene, CDR3 protein.

TRGJ1/TRGJ2 | TRGV9 | CALWEVKGYKKLF
TRGJ1/TRGJ2 | TRGV8 | CATWDSSTPLF
TRGJP1 | TRGV5 | CATWDRHPGICVASWFKIF
TRGJ1/TRGJ2 | TRGV4 | CATWNSVKLF
TRGJ1/TRGJ2 | TRGV4 | CATWDGGKKLF
TRGJ1/TRGJ2 | TRGV8 | CATWDVDYYKKLF
TRGJ1/TRGJ2 | TRGV4 | CATWKPSEGKKLF
TRGJP2 | TRGV4 | CATWDLWIKTF
TRGJ1/TRGJ2 | TRGV5 | CATWDRLKRVYYKKLF
TRGJP2 | TRGV5 | CATWDRLGSDWIKTF
TRGJ1/TRGJ2 | TRGV5 | CATWDGGIYYKKLF
TRGJ1/TRGJ2 | TRGV4 | CATWINGGYKKLF
TRGJ1/TRGJ2 | TRGV3 | CATWDDYYYKKLF
TRGJ1/TRGJ2 | TRGV3 | CATWDRREFQKKLF
TRGJ1/TRGJ2 | TRGV9 | CALWDFNKKLF
TRGJ1/TRGJ2 | TRGV4 | CATSSLYYKKLF
TRGJ1/TRGJ2 | TRGV8 | CATWDSNYYKKLF
TRGJP | TRGV9 | CACKELGKKIKVF